These 6 T cell receptor beta chains were all obtained from the same sample, sequenced in a study of glioma-infiltrating T cells after dendritic cell vaccination. The protocol was immunoSEQ multiplex PCR, while the TCRdb copy is restricted to in-frame clones and leaves out a portion. The table records tens of thousands of clones, 85% to 90% of them present only once. The material sequenced was blood, taken before dendritic cell vaccination. The receptors were gathered from a human donor with glioblastoma.

The chain has TRBV9 and TRBJ2-3; TRBD2 matches 9 bases. The CDR3 sequence is 13 residues long. Trimming at V came to 0 bases and at J to 9 bases, leaving 2 bases not matched to a gene. Germline CDR1 is SGDLS and CDR2 is YYNGEE. CDR3 region: CASSVVAGGTQYF. The CDR3 DNA follows: TGTGCCAGCAGCGTAGTTGCGGGAGGGACGCAGTATTTT.

This clone was seen only once. The chain recombines TRBV7-6 with TRBJ2-7; 8 bases fit TRBD1. Germline V gives CDR1 SGHVS, CDR2 FNYEAQ. This CDR3 comprises 14 residues. The V gene end was trimmed by 2 bases and the J gene end by 4 bases; junction bases not matched to a gene: 4. The CDR3: CASSLSDRGYEQYF. CDR3 DNA sequence: TGTGCCAGCAGCTTATCTGACAGGGGATACGAGCAGTACTTC.

The rearrangement links TRBV4-1 to TRBJ2-7; maybe TRBD1 (6 bases). Looked up from germline, CDR1 is MGHRA and CDR2 is YSYEKL. The CDR3 covers 15 residues. V was cut by 1 base and J by 5 bases, with 15 bases left in between. The DNA of the CDR3 is TGCGCCAGCAGCCAAGGACCGGCAGGGGTCAACGAGCAGTACTTC. As protein: CASSQGPAGVNEQYF.

The chain combines TRBV7-9 with TRBJ2-7, with D tentatively TRBD1 (6 bases). Trimming stripped 5 bases from V and 7 bases from J, with 12 bases between. From germline, CDR1 is SEHNR and CDR2 FQNEAQ (reference sequence). The CDR3 is made up of 12 amino acids. The CDR3 here is CASSPERGEQYF. The CDR3, as DNA: TGTGCCAGCAGCCCCGAAAGGGGGGAGCAGTACTTC.

J is TRBJ1-5 and V is TRBV6-1; D might be TRBD1 (6 bases). CDR3 length: 13 residues. The V end was cut by 6 bases, the J end by 6 bases, with 12 bases between. Germline lookup yields CDR1 MNHNS and CDR2 SASEGT. CDR3 bases: TGTGCCAGCAGCACAGGGTACACTCAGCCCCAGCATTTT. Translation: CASSTGYTQPQHF.

V usage is TRBV18 and J usage is TRBJ2-1; 12 nucleotides match TRBD2. V gave up 5 bases and J gave up 5 bases; unmatched junction bases: 4. The CDR3 is made up of 15 amino acids. Germline V gives CDR1 KGHSH, CDR2 LQKENI. The CDR3 DNA reads TGTGCCAGCTCAACACTAGCGGGAGGCCACAATGAGCAGTTCTTC. Encoded protein: CASSTLAGGHNEQFF.